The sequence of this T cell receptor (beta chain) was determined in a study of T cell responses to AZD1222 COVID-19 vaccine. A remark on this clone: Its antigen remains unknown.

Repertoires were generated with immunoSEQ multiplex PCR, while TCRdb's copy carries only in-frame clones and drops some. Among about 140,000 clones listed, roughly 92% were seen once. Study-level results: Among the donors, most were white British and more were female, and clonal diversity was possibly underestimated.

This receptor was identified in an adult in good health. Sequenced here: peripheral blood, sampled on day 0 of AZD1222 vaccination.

As DNA, the CDR3 is TGTGCCAGCAGCTTAGGTCCTGGACTGTCCCGGGAAAACATTCAGTACTTC. It specifies CASSLGPGLSRENIQYF. The V and J genes are TRBV7-2 and TRBJ2-4; D is possibly TRBD2 (5 bases). Looked up from germline, CDR1 is SGHTA and CDR2 is FQGNSA. Trimming took 1 base from V and 5 from J, leaving 18 bases between them. The CDR3 consists of 17 residues.